The following is a T cell receptor beta chain sequence with its context. Methods used by the authors: Quantification of nucleated cells was approximated via reference gene primer amplification. The method was immunoSEQ multiplex PCR; TCRdb's version includes in-frame clones alone and lacks a portion of them. V and J calls and clone size are copied from that table; D and trimming were computed from the DNA. The sample records about 160,000 clones, 65% to 90% being singletons. This CDR3 has 17 residues. This specimen comes from a study of blood T cell repertoires in COVID-19. Study context: In each case, the material was cDNA or gDNA derived from T cells, B-cell-depleted T cells, or PBMCs.

Sequencing was done on a sample of peripheral blood. The V gene is TRBV21-1, the J gene TRBJ2-4; TRBD2, the D gene given by the table, was not confirmed from the DNA. TRBV21-1 is a recognized pseudogene. This TCR derives from a man aged 70-80 years with acute or convalescent COVID-19. The CDR3 nucleotides are TGTGCCAGCAGCAAATCGACCCTAGCGGTAGCCAAAAACATTCAGTACTTC. Amino acids: CASSKSTLAVAKNIQYF.